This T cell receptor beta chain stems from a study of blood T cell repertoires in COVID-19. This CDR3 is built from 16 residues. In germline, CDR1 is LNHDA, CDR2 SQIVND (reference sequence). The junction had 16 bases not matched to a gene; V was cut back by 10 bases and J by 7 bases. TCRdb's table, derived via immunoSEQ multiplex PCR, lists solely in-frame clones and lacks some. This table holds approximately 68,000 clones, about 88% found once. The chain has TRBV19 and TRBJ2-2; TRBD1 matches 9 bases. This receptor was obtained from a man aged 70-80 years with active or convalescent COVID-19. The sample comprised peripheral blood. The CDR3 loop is CATTWTGAGAGGELFF. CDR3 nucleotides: TGTGCCACCACCTGGACAGGGGCGGGTGCGGGCGGGGAGCTGTTTTTT.